This entry lists 3 T cell receptor beta chains sequenced from one sample in a study of Ad26.COV2.S vaccination and SARS-CoV-2 variants. As to treatment: roughly 18 received Ad26.COV2.S at low or high dose, single or two shots; five or six received placebo; per-sample allocation not given. Day 63 after the first vaccine or placebo injection was the time point for sampling. The data were produced by immunoSEQ multiplex PCR, yet TCRdb's version contains in-frame clones alone and is incomplete. The sample lists roughly 300,000 clones, around 89% occurring once. The sequencing here drew on peripheral blood, taken in a trial of Ad26.COV2.S vaccine versus placebo. The source of these receptors is a person aged 18-60 years who received the Ad26.COV2.S COVID-19 vaccine or a placebo.

The chain recombines TRBV24-1 with TRBJ2-2; D may correspond to TRBD1 or TRBD2 (5 bases each). This CDR3 spans 13 amino acids. The germline gives CDR1 KGHDR, CDR2 SFDVKD. V lost 9 bases and J 2 bases, leaving 9 bases between the germline ends. The CDR3 loop reads CATGDGNTGELFF. The CDR3 DNA is TGTGCCACCGGGGACGGCAACACCGGGGAGCTGTTTTTT.

This clone was observed a handful of times. The V call is TRBV7-8, the J call TRBJ1-5; D not resolved. Trimming took 5 bases from V and 6 from J, leaving 20 bases between them. The CDR3 is 16 residues long. Germline V lookup: CDR1 SGHVS, CDR2 FQNEAQ. The CDR3 loop is CASSVGSPKAAQPQHF. CDR3 coding DNA: TGTGCCAGCAGCGTCGGGTCCCCTAAGGCCGCTCAGCCCCAGCATTTT.

The V and J genes are TRBV5-1 and TRBJ2-5; TRBD2 might be the D (5 bases). Deletions cut 0 bases from V and 4 bases from J, with 7 bases between. Germline V lookup: CDR1 SGHRS, CDR2 YFSETQ. The CDR3 length is 13 residues. The DNA of the CDR3 is TGCGCCAGCAGCTTGGCCGCGGGAGAGACCCAGTACTTC. It specifies CASSLAAGETQYF.